This is a list of T cell receptor beta chains from one sample in a study of T cells after yellow fever vaccination. One entry per CDR3 protein, called by TCRdb with MiXCR from the 5' RACE reads. Of around 320,000 distinct CDR3 sequences in the sample, under 9% were seen once. Sequences were derived from CD4+ T cells sorted from PBMCs, sampled 5 days after the yellow fever booster vaccination. Receptors were obtained from a man aged 18 to 30 who received the YFV17D yellow fever vaccine. Both conserved end residues are part of each CDR3. D genes are given only for firm matches. Not every row has a clone size; where given, it reads once, few, many or a size class.

J: TRBJ2-5
D: TRBD1
V: TRBV4-1
size: few
CDR3: CASSRLGTAQETQYF
DNA: TGCGCCAGCAGCCGCCTCGGGACAGCCCAAGAGACCCAGTACTTC

J: TRBJ2-3
D: TRBD2
V: TRBV4-1
size: many
CDR3: CASSQGLAGSTDTQYF
DNA: TGCGCCAGCAGCCAAGGCCTAGCGGGGAGCACAGATACGCAGTATTTT

J: TRBJ2-3
D: TRBD2
V: TRBV7-2
size: .
CDR3: CASSLFGGADTQYF
DNA: TGTGCCAGCAGCTTATTCGGGGGGGCAGATACGCAGTATTTT

J: TRBJ2-1
D: TRBD2
V: TRBV19
size: .
CDR3: CASSIRAGLEQFF
DNA: TGTGCCAGTAGTATAAGAGCGGGGTTAGAGCAGTTCTTC

J: TRBJ2-5
D: TRBD2
V: TRBV20-1
size: few
CDR3: CSANPPSGGPHRETQYF
DNA: TGCAGTGCCAACCCCCCTAGCGGGGGCCCCCATAGGGAGACCCAGTACTTC

J: TRBJ1-2
D: TRBD1
V: TRBV20-1
size: .
CDR3: CRTGVYGYTF
DNA: TGCCGGACAGGTGTCTATGGCTACACCTTC

J: TRBJ1-5
D: .
V: TRBV6-2/TRBV6-3
size: few
CDR3: CASSYGWVSNQPQHF
DNA: TGTGCCAGCAGTTACGGGTGGGTAAGCAATCAGCCCCAGCATTTT

J: TRBJ1-2
D: TRBD1
V: TRBV5-1
size: many
CDR3: CASSADRVDGYTF
DNA: TGCGCCAGCAGCGCAGACAGGGTTGATGGCTACACCTTC

J: TRBJ2-5
D: TRBD1
V: TRBV5-1
size: few
CDR3: CASSFLQGPQETQYF
DNA: TGCGCCAGCAGCTTTTTACAGGGGCCCCAAGAGACCCAGTACTTC

J: TRBJ2-3
D: .
V: TRBV7-9
size: few
CDR3: CASSPRSTSTDTQYF
DNA: TGTGCCAGCTCCCCGCGGTCGACTAGCACAGATACGCAGTATTTT

J: TRBJ2-1
D: .
V: TRBV29-1
size: .
CDR3: CSVEQLNEQFF
DNA: TGCAGCGTTGAACAACTCAATGAGCAGTTCTTC

J: TRBJ2-2
D: TRBD2
V: TRBV7-2
size: many
CDR3: CASSPSGGFRELFF
DNA: TGTGCCAGCAGCCCTTCGGGGGGGTTCAGGGAGCTGTTTTTT

J: TRBJ2-3
D: TRBD2
V: TRBV12-3/TRBV12-4
size: .
CDR3: CASSFHGGAGTDTQYF
DNA: TGTGCCAGCAGTTTTCACGGGGGGGCCGGCACAGATACGCAGTATTTT

J: TRBJ2-5
D: .
V: TRBV29-1
size: many
CDR3: CSGGTHQETQYF
DNA: TGCAGCGGCGGGACTCACCAAGAGACCCAGTACTTC

J: TRBJ1-4
D: .
V: TRBV25-1
size: .
CDR3: CASSVGRSATNEKLFF
DNA: TGTGCCAGCAGCGTCGGACGGTCCGCAACTAATGAAAAACTGTTTTTT

J: TRBJ1-3
D: .
V: TRBV12-3/TRBV12-4
size: .
CDR3: CASSFQAKENTIYF
DNA: TGTGCCAGCAGTTTCCAGGCCAAAGAGAACACCATATATTTT

J: TRBJ1-5
D: .
V: TRBV12-3/TRBV12-4
size: few
CDR3: CASSFGTGWNQPQHF
DNA: TGTGCCAGCAGTTTTGGGACCGGGTGGAATCAGCCCCAGCATTTT

J: TRBJ1-6
D: .
V: TRBV5-1
size: .
CDR3: CASARRDSPLHF
DNA: TGCGCCAGCGCCCGACGGGATTCACCCCTCCACTTT

J: TRBJ2-6
D: .
V: TRBV19
size: few
CDR3: CASKTYSGANVLTF
DNA: TGTGCCAGTAAGACCTACTCTGGGGCCAACGTCCTGACTTTC

J: TRBJ2-2
D: TRBD2
V: TRBV4-3
size: few
CDR3: CASSQDERGSAGELFF
DNA: TGCGCCAGCAGCCAAGACGAGCGGGGTTCGGCCGGGGAGCTGTTTTTT

J: TRBJ2-3
D: .
V: TRBV11-2
size: .
CDR3: CASSLEFTGPTDTQYF
DNA: TGTGCCAGCAGCTTAGAGTTTACAGGGCCTACAGATACGCAGTATTTT

J: TRBJ2-3
D: TRBD2
V: TRBV7-2
size: .
CDR3: CASSLERGSDTQYF
DNA: TGTGCCAGCAGCTTAGAGCGGGGTTCAGATACGCAGTATTTT

J: TRBJ2-7
D: TRBD1
V: TRBV2
size: .
CDR3: CASKNGQGVYEQYF
DNA: TGTGCCAGCAAAAACGGACAGGGGGTCTACGAGCAGTACTTC

J: TRBJ2-3
D: .
V: TRBV5-1
size: few
CDR3: CASSSAGTRGTQYF
DNA: TGCGCCAGCAGCTCGGCGGGTACCCGAGGGACGCAGTATTTT

J: TRBJ1-2
D: .
V: TRBV13
size: .
CDR3: CASSLERGMRYGYTF
DNA: TGTGCCAGCAGCTTAGAACGGGGGATGCGTTATGGCTACACCTTC

J: TRBJ1-5
D: .
V: TRBV25-1
size: .
CDR3: CASSDRGDQPQHF
DNA: TGTGCCAGCAGTGACAGGGGCGATCAGCCCCAGCATTTT

J: TRBJ1-2
D: .
V: TRBV2
size: few
CDR3: CASSASSAARYGYTF
DNA: TGTGCCAGCAGTGCTTCGTCTGCAGCGCGATATGGCTACACCTTC

J: TRBJ2-3
D: .
V: TRBV5-4
size: few
CDR3: CASSSDSTDTQYF
DNA: TGTGCCAGCAGTTCGGACAGCACAGATACGCAGTATTTT

J: TRBJ1-1
D: TRBD1
V: TRBV7-2
size: .
CDR3: CASSSLRYDRGDLEAFF
DNA: TGTGCCAGCAGCTCACTACGATACGACAGGGGTGACCTTGAAGCTTTCTTT